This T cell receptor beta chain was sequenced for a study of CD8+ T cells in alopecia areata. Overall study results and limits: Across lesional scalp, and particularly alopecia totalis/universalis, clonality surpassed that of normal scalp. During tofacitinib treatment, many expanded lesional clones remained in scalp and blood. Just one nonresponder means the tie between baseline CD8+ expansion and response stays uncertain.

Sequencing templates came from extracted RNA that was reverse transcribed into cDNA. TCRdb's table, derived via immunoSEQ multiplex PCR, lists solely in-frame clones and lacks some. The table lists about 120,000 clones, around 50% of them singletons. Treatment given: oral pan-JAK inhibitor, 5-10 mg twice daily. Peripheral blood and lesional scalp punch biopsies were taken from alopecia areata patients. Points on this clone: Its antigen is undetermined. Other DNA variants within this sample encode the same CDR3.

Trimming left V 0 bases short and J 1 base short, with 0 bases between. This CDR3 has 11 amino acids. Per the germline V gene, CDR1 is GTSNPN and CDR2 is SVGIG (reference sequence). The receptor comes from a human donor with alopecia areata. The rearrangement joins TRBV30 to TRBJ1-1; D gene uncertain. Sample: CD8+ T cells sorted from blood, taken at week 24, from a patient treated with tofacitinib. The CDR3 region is CAWSVNTEAFF. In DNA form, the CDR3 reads TGTGCCTGGAGTGTGAACACTGAAGCTTTCTTT.